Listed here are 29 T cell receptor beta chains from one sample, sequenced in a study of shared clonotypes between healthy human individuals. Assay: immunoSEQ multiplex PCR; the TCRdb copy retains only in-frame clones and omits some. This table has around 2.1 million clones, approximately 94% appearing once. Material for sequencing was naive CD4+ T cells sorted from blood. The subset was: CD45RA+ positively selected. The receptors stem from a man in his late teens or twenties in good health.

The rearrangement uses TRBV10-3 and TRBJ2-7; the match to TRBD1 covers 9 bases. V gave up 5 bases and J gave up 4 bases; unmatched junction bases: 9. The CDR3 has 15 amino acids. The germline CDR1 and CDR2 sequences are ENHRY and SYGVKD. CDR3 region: CAISQVGQGLYEQYF. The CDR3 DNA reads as TGTGCCATCAGTCAAGTGGGACAGGGTCTTTACGAGCAGTACTTC.

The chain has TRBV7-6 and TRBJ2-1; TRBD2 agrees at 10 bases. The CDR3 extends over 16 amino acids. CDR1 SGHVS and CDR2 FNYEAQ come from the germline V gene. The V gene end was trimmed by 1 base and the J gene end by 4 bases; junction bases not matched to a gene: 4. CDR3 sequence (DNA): TGTGCCAGCAGCTTAGATCGAGCGGGAGGGTACAATGAGCAGTTCTTC. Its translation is CASSLDRAGGYNEQFF. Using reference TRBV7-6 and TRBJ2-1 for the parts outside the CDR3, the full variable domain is GAGVSQSPRYKVTKRGQDVALRCDPISGHVSLYWYRQALGQGPEFLTYFNYEAQQDKSGLPNDRFSAERPEGSISTLTIQRTEQRDSAMYRCASSLDRAGGYNEQFFGPGTRLTVL.

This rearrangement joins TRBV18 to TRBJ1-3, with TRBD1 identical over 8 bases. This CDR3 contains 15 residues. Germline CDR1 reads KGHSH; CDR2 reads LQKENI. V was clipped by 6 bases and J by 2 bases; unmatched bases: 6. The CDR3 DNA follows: TGTGCCAGCTCGCTGGACAGGGCGGCTGGAAACACCATATATTTT. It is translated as CASSLDRAAGNTIYF.

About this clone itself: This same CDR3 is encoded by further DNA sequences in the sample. The CDR3 DNA reads TGTGCCAGCAGCTTAGCCGGGGGTTCCTACGAGCAGTACTTC. Amino acid sequence: CASSLAGGSYEQYF. This chain connects TRBV7-8 to TRBJ2-7, with D possibly being TRBD2 (6 bases). V was pared by 0 bases and J by 1 base, with 7 bases between. The germline V gene has CDR1 SGHVS and CDR2 FQNEAQ. The CDR3 length is 14 residues.

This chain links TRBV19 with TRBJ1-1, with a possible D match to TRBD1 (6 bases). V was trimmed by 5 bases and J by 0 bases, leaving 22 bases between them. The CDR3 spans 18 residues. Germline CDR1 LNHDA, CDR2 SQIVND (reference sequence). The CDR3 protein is CASSPLGGQVRMNTEAFF. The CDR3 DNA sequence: TGTGCCAGTAGTCCTTTGGGGGGGCAGGTTCGAATGAACACTGAAGCTTTCTTT.

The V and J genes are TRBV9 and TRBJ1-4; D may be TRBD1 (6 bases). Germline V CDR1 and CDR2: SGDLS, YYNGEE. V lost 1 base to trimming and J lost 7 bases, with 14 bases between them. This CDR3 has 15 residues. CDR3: CASSVSGRGSEKLFF. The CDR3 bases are TGTGCCAGCAGCGTAAGTGGCAGGGGCAGTGAAAAACTGTTTTTT.

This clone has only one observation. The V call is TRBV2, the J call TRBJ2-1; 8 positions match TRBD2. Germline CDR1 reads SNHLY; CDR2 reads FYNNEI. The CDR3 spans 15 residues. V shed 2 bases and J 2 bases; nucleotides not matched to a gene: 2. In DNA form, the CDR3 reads TGTGCCAGCAGTGAATCGGGACTAGCCTACAATGAGCAGTTCTTC. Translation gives CASSESGLAYNEQFF. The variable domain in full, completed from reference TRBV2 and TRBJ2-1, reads EPEVTQTPSHQVTQMGQEVILRCVPISNHLYFYWYRQILGQKVEFLVSFYNNEISEKSEIFDDQFSVERPDGSNFTLKIRSTKLEDSAMYFCASSESGLAYNEQFFGPGTRLTVL.

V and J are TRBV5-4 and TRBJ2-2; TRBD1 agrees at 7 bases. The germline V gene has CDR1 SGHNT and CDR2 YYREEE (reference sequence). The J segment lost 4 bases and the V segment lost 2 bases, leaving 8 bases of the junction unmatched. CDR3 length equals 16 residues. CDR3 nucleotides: TGTGCCAGCAGCTTAACAGGGGTGGGGACCACCGGGGAGCTGTTTTTT. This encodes CASSLTGVGTTGELFF.

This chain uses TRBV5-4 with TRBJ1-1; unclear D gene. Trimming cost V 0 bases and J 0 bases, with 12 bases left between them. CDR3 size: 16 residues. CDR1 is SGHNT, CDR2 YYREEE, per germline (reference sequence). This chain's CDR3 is CASSLVPDPMNTEAFF. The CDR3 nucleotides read TGTGCCAGCAGCTTGGTACCAGACCCCATGAACACTGAAGCTTTCTTT. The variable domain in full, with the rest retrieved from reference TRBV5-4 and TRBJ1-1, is ETGVTQSPTHLIKTRGQQVTLRCSSQSGHNTVSWYQQALGQGPQFIFQYYREEENGRGNFPPRFSGLQFPNYSSELNVNALELDDSALYLCASSLVPDPMNTEAFFGQGTRLTVV.

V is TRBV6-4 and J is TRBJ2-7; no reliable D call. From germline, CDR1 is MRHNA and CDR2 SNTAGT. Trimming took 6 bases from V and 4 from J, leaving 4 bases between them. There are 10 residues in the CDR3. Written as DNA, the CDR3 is TGTGCCAGCAGGTGGTACGAGCAGTACTTC. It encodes CASRWYEQYF.

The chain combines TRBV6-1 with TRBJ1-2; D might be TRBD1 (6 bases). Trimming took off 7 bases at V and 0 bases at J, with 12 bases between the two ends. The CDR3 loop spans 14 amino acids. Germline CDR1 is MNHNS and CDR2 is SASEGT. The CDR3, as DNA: TGTGCCAGCACTGCTGACAGGACTAACTATGGCTACACCTTC. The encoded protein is CASTADRTNYGYTF.

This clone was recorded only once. CDR3 in DNA: TGTGCCAGTACCCCGGGACAGGGGTACGAAAAACTGTTTTTT. Translation gives CASTPGQGYEKLFF. The chain combines TRBV27 with TRBJ1-4, with TRBD1 matching 10 bases. V dropped 9 bases and J dropped 8; count of bases not matched to a gene: 9. From germline, CDR1 is MNHEY and CDR2 SMNVEV (reference sequence). This CDR3 has 14 amino acids.

The CDR3, as DNA: TGCGCCAGCAGCTTCGGGGGGGCGGAAGGAAACACCATATATTTT. Residues: CASSFGGAEGNTIYF. V usage is TRBV5-1 and J usage is TRBJ1-3; possible D gene TRBD1, 6 bases. V lost 2 bases, J lost 4 bases, and 13 bases lay in between. There are 15 residues in the CDR3. The germline gives CDR1 SGHRS, CDR2 YFSETQ.

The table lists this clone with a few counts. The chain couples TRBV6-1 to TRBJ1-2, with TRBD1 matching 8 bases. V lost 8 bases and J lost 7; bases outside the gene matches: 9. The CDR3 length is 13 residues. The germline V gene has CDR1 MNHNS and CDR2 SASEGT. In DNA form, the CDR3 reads TGTGCCAGCGAGACCACAGGGGGGCTTGGCTACACCTTC. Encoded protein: CASETTGGLGYTF.

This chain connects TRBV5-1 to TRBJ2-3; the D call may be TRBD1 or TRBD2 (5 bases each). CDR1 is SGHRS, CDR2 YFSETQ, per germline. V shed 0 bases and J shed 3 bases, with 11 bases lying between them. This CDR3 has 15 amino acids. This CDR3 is CASSLDGALTDTQYF. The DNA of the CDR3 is TGCGCCAGCAGCTTGGACGGGGCTCTGACAGATACGCAGTATTTT.

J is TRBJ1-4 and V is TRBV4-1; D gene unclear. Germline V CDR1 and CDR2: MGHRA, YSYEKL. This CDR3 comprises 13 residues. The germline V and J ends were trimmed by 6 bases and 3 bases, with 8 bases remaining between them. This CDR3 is CASSPRANEKLFF. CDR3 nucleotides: TGCGCCAGCAGTCCCCGGGCTAATGAAAAACTGTTTTTT.

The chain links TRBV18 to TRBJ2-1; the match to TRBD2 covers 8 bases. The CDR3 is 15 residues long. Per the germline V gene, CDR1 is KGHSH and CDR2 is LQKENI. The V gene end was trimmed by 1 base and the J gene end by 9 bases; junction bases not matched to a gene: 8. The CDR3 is CASSPRQAGVVEQFF. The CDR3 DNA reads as TGTGCCAGCTCACCACGACAAGCGGGGGTTGTTGAGCAGTTCTTC.

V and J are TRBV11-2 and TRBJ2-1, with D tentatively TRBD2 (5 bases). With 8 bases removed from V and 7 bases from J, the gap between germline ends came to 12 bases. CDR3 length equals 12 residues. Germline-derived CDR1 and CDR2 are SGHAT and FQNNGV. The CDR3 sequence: CASERGVNEQFF. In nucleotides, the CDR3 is TGTGCCAGCGAACGGGGTGTGAATGAGCAGTTCTTC.

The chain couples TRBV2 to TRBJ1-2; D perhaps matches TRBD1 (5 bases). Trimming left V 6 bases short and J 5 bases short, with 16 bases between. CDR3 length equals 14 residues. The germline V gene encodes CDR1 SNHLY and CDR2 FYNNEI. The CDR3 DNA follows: TGTGCCAGCAGGGGGGAAGGGGCGCGTTATGGCTACACCTTC. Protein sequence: CASRGEGARYGYTF.

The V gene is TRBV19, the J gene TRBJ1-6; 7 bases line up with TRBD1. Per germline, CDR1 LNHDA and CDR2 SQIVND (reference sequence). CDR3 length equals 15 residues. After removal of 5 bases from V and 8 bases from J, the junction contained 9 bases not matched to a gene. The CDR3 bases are TGTGCCAGTAGTTCCCAGGGGGTGACGGATTCACCCCTCCACTTT. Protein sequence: CASSSQGVTDSPLHF.

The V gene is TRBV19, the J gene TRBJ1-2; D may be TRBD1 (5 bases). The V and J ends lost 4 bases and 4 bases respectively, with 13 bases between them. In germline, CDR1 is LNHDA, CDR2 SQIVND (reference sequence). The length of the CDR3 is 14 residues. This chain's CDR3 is CASSKEGLTYGYTF. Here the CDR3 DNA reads TGTGCCAGTAGTAAGGAGGGGCTTACCTATGGCTACACCTTC. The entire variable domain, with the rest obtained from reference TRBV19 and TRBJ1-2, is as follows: DGGITQSPKYLFRKEGQNVTLSCEQNLNHDAMYWYRQDPGQGLRLIYYSQIVNDFQKGDIAEGYSVSREKKESFPLTVTSAQKNPTAFYLCASSKEGLTYGYTFGSGTRLTVV.

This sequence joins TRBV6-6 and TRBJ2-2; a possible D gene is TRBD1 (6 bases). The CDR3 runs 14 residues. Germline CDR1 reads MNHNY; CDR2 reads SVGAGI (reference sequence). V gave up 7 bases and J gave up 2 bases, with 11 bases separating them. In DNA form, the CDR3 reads TGTGCCAGCATTACAGGGTCCAACACCGGGGAGCTGTTTTTT. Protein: CASITGSNTGELFF.

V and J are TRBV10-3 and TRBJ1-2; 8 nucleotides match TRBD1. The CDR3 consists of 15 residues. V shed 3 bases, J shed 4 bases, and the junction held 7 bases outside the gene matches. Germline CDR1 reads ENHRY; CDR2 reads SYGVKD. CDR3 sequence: CAISDPPDRVYGYTF. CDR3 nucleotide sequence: TGTGCCATCAGTGACCCCCCGGACAGGGTCTATGGCTACACCTTC.

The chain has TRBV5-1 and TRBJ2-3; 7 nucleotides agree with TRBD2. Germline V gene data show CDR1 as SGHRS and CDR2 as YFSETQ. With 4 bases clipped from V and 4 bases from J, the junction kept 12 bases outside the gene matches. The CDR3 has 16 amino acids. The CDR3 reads CASSPPVGGSSDTQYF. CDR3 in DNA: TGCGCCAGCAGCCCACCGGTGGGGGGGAGTTCAGATACGCAGTATTTT.

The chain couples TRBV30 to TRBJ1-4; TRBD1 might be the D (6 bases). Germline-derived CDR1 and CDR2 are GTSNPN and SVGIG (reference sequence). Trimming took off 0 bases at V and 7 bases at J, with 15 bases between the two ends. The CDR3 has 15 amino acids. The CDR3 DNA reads TGTGCCTGGAGTGTACCCGGGGGCAGCCCTGAAAAACTGTTTTTT. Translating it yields CAWSVPGGSPEKLFF.

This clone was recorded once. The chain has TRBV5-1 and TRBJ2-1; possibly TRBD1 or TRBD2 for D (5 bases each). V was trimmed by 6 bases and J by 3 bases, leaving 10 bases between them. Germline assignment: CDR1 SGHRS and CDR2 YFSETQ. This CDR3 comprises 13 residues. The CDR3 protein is CASTGAGYNEQFF. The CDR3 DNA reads TGCGCCAGCACCGGGGCCGGCTACAATGAGCAGTTCTTC.

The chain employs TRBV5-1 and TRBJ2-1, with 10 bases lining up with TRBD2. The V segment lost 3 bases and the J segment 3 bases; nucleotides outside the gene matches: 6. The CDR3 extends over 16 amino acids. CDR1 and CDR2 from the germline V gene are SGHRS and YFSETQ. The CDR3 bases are TGCGCCAGCAGCTACGCCGGGACTAGCGACTACAATGAGCAGTTCTTC. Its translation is CASSYAGTSDYNEQFF.

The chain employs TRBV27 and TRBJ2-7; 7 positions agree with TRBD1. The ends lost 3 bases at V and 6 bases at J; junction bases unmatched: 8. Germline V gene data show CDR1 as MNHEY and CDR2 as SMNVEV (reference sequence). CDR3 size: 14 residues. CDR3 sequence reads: CASSLATGVGEQYF. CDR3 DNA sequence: TGTGCCAGCAGTTTGGCTACAGGGGTCGGCGAGCAGTACTTC.

The CDR3 nucleotides read TGTGCCTGGAGAGGCCAGGGATTGGCCTATGGCTACACCTTC. Translating gives CAWRGQGLAYGYTF. The V and J genes are TRBV30 and TRBJ1-2; D perhaps matches TRBD1 (5 bases). This CDR3 is 14 amino acids long. Trimming took 3 bases from V and 4 from J, leaving 15 bases between them. The germline V gene has CDR1 GTSNPN and CDR2 SVGIG (reference sequence).